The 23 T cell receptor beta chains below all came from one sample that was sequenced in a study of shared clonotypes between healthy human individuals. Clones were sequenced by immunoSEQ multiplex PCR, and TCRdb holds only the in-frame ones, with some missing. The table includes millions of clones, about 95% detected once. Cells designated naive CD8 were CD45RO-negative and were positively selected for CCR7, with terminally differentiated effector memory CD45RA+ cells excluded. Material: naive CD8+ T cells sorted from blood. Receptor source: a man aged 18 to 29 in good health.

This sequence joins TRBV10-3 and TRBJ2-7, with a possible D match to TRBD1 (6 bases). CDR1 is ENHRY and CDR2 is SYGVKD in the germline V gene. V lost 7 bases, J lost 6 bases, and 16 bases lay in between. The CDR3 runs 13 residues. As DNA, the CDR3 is TGTGCCATCACGGCAGGGGATTCCCTCGAGCAGTACTTC. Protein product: CAITAGDSLEQYF.

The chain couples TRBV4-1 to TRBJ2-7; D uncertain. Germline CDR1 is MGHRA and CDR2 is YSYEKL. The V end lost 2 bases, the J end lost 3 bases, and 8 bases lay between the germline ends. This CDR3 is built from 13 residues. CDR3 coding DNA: TGCGCCAGCAGCCAACTGGATGTCTACGAGCAGTACTTC. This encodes CASSQLDVYEQYF.

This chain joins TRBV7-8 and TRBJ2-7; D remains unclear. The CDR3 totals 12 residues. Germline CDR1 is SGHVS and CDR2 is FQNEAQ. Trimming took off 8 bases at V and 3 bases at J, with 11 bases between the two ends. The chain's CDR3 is CASAQEIYEQYF. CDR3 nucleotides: TGTGCCAGCGCCCAAGAGATCTACGAGCAGTACTTC.

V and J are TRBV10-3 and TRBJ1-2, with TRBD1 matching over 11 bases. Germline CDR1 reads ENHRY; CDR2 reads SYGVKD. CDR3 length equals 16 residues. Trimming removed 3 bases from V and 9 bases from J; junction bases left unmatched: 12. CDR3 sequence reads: CAISDGQGAKVQSYTF. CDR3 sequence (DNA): TGTGCCATCAGTGACGGACAGGGGGCGAAAGTCCAGAGCTACACCTTC.

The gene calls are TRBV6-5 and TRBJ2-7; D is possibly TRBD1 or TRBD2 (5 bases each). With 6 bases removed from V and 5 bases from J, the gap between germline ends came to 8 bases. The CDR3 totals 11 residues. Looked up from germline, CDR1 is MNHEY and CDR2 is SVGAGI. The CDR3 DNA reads TGTGCCAGCAGGGTGGGGGACGAGCAGTACTTC. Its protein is CASRVGDEQYF.

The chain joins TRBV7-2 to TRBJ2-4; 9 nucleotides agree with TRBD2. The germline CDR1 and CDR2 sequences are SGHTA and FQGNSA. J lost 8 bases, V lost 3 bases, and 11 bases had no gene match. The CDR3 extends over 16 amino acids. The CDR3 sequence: CASSFLAGVEGDIQYF. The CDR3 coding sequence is TGTGCCAGCAGCTTCTTAGCGGGAGTAGAGGGGGACATTCAGTACTTC.

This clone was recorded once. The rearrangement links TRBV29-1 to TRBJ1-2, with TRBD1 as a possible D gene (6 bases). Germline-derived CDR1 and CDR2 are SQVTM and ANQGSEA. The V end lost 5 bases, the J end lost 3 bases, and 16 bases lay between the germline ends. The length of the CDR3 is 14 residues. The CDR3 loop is CSVTTGNDYYGYTF. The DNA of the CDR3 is TGCAGCGTTACTACAGGGAACGACTACTATGGCTACACCTTC.

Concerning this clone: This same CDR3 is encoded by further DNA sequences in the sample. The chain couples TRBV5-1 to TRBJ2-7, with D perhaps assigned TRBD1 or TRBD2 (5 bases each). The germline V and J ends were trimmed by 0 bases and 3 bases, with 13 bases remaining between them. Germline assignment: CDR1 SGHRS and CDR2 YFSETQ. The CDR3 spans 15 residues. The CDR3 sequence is CASSLAQGRFYEQYF. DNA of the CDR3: TGCGCCAGCAGCTTGGCCCAGGGACGCTTCTACGAGCAGTACTTC.

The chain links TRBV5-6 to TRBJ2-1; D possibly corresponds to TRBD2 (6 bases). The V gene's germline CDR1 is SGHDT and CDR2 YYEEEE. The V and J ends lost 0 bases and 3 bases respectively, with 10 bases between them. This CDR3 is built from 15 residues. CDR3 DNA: TGTGCCAGCAGCTTGGAGAGCGGGCGCTACAATGAGCAGTTCTTC. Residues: CASSLESGRYNEQFF.

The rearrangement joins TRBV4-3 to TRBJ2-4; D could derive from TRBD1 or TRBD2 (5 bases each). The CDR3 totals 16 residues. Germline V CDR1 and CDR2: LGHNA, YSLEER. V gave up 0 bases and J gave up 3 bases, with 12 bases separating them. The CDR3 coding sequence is TGCGCCAGCAGCCAAGATCGGGACGGATACAAAAACATTCAGTACTTC. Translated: CASSQDRDGYKNIQYF.

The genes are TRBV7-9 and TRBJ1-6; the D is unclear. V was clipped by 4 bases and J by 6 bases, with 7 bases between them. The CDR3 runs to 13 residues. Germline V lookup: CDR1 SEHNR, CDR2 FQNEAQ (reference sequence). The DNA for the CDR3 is TGTGCCAGCAGCTCCAGTGCTAATTCACCCCTCCACTTT. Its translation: CASSSSANSPLHF.

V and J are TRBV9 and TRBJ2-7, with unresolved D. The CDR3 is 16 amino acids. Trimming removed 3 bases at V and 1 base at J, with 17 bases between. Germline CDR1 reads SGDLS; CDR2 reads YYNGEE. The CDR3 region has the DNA TGTGCCAGCAGCGCAGAAGTCGGACGCCCTTCCTACGAGCAGTACTTC. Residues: CASSAEVGRPSYEQYF.

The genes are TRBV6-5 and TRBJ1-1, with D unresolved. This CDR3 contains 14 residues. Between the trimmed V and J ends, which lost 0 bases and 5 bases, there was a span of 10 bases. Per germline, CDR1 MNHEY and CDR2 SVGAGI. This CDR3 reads CASSYSDSATEAFF. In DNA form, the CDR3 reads TGTGCCAGCAGTTACTCTGACTCTGCAACTGAAGCTTTCTTT.

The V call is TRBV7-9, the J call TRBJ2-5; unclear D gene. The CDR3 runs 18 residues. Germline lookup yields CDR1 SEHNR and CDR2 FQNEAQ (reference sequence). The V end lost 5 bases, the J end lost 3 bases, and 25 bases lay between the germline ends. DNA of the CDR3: TGTGCCAGCAGCCCCCCATTGGGTAGTAGACACAAAGAAGAGACCCAGTACTTC. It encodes CASSPPLGSRHKEETQYF.

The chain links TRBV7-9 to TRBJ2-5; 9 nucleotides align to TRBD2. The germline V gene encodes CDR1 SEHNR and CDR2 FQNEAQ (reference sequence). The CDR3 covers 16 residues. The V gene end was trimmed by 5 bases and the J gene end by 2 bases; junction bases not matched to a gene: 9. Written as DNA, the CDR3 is TGTGCCAGCAGCCCCCCCTTGGCGGGAGGGCAAGAGACCCAGTACTTC. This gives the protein CASSPPLAGGQETQYF.

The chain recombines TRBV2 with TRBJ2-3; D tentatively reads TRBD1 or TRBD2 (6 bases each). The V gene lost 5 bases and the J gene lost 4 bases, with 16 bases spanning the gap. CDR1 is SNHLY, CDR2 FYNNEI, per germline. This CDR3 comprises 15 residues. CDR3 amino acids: CASSSPGAYPDTQYF. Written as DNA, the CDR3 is TGTGCCAGCAGTTCCCCGGGGGCGTATCCAGATACGCAGTATTTT.

Here the CDR3 reads CASSSSVGPGEQYF. The DNA of the CDR3 is TGTGCCAGCAGCTCCAGCGTGGGACCCGGCGAGCAGTACTTC. The chain couples TRBV7-9 to TRBJ2-7; either TRBD1 or TRBD2 may supply D (5 bases each). The germline CDR1 and CDR2 sequences are SEHNR and FQNEAQ (reference sequence). The germline V and J ends were trimmed by 4 bases and 6 bases, with 16 bases remaining between them. CDR3 size: 14 residues.

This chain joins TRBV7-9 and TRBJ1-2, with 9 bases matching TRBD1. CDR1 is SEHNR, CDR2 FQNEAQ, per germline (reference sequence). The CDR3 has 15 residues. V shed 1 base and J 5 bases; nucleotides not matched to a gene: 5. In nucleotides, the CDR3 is TGTGCCAGCAGCTTAGGGACAGGGGAATATTATGGCTACACCTTC. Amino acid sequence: CASSLGTGEYYGYTF.

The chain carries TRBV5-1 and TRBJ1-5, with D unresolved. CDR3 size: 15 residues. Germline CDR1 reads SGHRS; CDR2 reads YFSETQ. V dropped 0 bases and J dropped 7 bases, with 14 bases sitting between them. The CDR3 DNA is TGCGCCAGCAGCTTGGACGGGTCTAAGGGCCAGCCCCAGCATTTT. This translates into CASSLDGSKGQPQHF. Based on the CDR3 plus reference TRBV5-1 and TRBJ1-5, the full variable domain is KAGVTQTPRYLIKTRGQQVTLSCSPISGHRSVSWYQQTPGQGLQFLFEYFSETQRNKGNFPGRFSGRQFSNSRSEMNVSTLELGDSALYLCASSLDGSKGQPQHFGDGTRLSIL.

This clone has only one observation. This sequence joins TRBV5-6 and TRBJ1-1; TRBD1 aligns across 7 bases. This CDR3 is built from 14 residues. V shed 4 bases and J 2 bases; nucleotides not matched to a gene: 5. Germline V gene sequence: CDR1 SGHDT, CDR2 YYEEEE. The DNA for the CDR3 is TGTGCCAGCAGCCAGGGGACAGCCAACACTGAAGCTTTCTTT. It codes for CASSQGTANTEAFF.

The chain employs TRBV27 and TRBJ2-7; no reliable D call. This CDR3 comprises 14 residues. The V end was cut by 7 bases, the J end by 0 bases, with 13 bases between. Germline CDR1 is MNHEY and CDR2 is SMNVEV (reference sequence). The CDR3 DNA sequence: TGTGCCAGCACAAGAGACGGAAGCTCCTACGAGCAGTACTTC. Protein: CASTRDGSSYEQYF.

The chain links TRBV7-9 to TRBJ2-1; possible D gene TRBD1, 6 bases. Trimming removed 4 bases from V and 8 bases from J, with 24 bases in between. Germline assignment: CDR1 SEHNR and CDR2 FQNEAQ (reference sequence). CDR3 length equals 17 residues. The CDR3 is CASSSIAPDRLTDEQFF. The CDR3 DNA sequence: TGTGCCAGCAGCTCCATAGCCCCGGACAGACTTACCGATGAGCAGTTCTTC.

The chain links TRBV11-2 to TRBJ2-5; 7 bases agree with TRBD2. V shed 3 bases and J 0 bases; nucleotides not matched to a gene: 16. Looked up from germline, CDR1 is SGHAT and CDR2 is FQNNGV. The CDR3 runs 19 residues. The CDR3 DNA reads TGTGCCAGCAGCTTTCGTGCGGGAGATTCTCCTACGTACCAAGAGACCCAGTACTTC. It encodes CASSFRAGDSPTYQETQYF.